One T cell receptor beta chain is described in this entry. This entry is derived from a study of cytomegalovirus exposure and HLA in healthy donors. The PCR had 60 Vbeta and 13 Jbeta primers. Libraries were prepared by immunoSEQ multiplex PCR; TCRdb keeps only in-frame clonotypes and omits some of them. Altogether 55,000 to 70,000 clones are present, roughly 80% being singletons, with the ten largest covering about 4.8%. Trimming cost V 1 base and J 4 bases, with 14 bases left between them. Germline V gene data show CDR1 as LGHNA and CDR2 as YSLEER. The CDR3 sequence is 15 residues long. This clonotype originated in a male donor in good health and CMV-seropositive. The chain recombines TRBV4-3 with TRBJ2-7, with D perhaps TRBD2 (5 bases). Sequences were obtained from PBMCs. DNA for the CDR3: TGCGCCAGCAGCCAAGTCTGGTCTAGCAGGTACGAGCAGTACTTC. Its protein product is CASSQVWSSRYEQYF.